This is a list of T cell receptor beta chains from one sample in a study of blood T cell repertoires in COVID-19. Profiling relied on immunoSEQ multiplex PCR, and the TCRdb table lists in-frame clones only, not all of them. The profile shows 200,000 to 300,000 clones, about 90% of them singletons. Input material: PBMCs or T cells enriched from blood (not recorded which). The receptors here all came from a middle-aged woman who had been exposed to COVID-19. Each CDR3 is given with its conserved first and last residue. The order of the fields is J gene, V gene, D gene, clone size, CDR3 length, CDR3 DNA, CDR3 protein. A D gene is named only where the DNA matches it firmly. Not every row has a clone size; where given, it reads once, few, many or a size class.

TRBJ1-1	TRBV5-6	NA	NA	13	TGTGCCAGCAGCATCCGAGGGCAAGGTGAAGCTTTCTTT	CASSIRGQGEAFF
TRBJ2-1	TRBV9	TRBD1	NA	17	TGTGCCAGCAGCGTAGAGTTCGGGACAGACCCATACAATGAGCAGTTCTTC	CASSVEFGTDPYNEQFF
TRBJ2-5	TRBV18	TRBD2	NA	16	TGTGCCAGCTCACCTACCCGACTAGCGAGTCAAGAGACCCAGTACTTC	CASSPTRLASQETQYF
TRBJ2-1	TRBV28	TRBD2	NA	16	TGTGCCAGCAGGAAACCGAGCGGGGGGGTCTCCAATGAGCAGTTCTTC	CASRKPSGGVSNEQFF
TRBJ1-1	TRBV5-1	NA	NA	13	TGTGCCAGCAGCTTGGGACAAGCCTTTGAAGCTTTCTTT	CASSLGQAFEAFF
TRBJ2-1	TRBV7-9	NA	NA	12	TGTGCCAGCAGCTTAGCGATCGCGGAGCAGTTCTTC	CASSLAIAEQFF
TRBJ2-7	TRBV6-5	TRBD1	NA	15	TGTGCCAGCAGTAGAGTCCGGGACAGGGATGACGAGCAGTACTTC	CASSRVRDRDDEQYF
TRBJ1-1	TRBV18	NA	NA	12	TGTGCCAGCTCCGATGGACAGAGGGAAGCTTTCTTT	CASSDGQREAFF
TRBJ1-5	TRBV27	TRBD1	NA	17	TGTGCCAGCAGTTCCTTCATCAGGGACAGGAGCAATCAGCCCCAGCATTTT	CASSSFIRDRSNQPQHF
TRBJ2-7	TRBV9	TRBD1	NA	18	TGTGCCAGCAGCCCCTCTGGATCAGGAGGGACAGGGGCCTACGAGCAGTACTTC	CASSPSGSGGTGAYEQYF
TRBJ2-3	TRBV5-6	NA	once	15	TGTGCCAGCAGCCCCCGAGGACAGTTCCCAGATACGCAGTATTTT	CASSPRGQFPDTQYF
TRBJ2-7	TRBV6-5	TRBD1	once	16	TGTGCCAGCAGTTACGGGACAGGGTTCCCCTCCTACGAGCAGTACTTC	CASSYGTGFPSYEQYF
TRBJ1-1	TRBV7-2	TRBD1	NA	15	TGTGCCAGCAGCAAAGAGGGACAGGGGAACACTGAAGCTTTCTTT	CASSKEGQGNTEAFF
TRBJ2-1	TRBV7-6	NA	NA	16	TGTGCCAGCAGCTTAGTCCTGAGACAGGCCAACAATGAGCAGTTCTTC	CASSLVLRQANNEQFF
TRBJ2-5	TRBV3-1/TRBV3-2	TRBD2	NA	14	TGTGCCAGCAGCCGGACTAGCGGGAGAGAGACCCAGTACTTC	CASSRTSGRETQYF
TRBJ2-5	TRBV6-5	NA	NA	14	TGTGCCAGCAGTTATGGGGGCAGCCAAGAGACCCAGTACTTC	CASSYGGSQETQYF
TRBJ1-1	TRBV29-1	NA	once	14	TGCATCGCGGGGGGTCAGGGGATGGGCACTGAAGCTTTCTTT	CIAGGQGMGTEAFF
TRBJ1-5	TRBV10-3	NA	NA	13	TGTGCCATCAATTTCAGGGCCGGGTGGCCCCAGCATTTT	CAINFRAGWPQHF
TRBJ2-7	TRBV7-2	TRBD1	NA	18	TGTGCCAGCAGCTTTCTCCCAATGTGGACAGGGGGGCCCGACGAGCAGTACTTC	CASSFLPMWTGGPDEQYF
TRBJ1-2	TRBV30	TRBD1	NA	13	TGTGCCTGGAGCCTAAAACAGGGGCTTGGCTACACCTTC	CAWSLKQGLGYTF
TRBJ1-5	TRBV19	NA	few	13	TGTGCCAGTAGTATTGGGCCGAGAGCGCCCCAGCATTTT	CASSIGPRAPQHF
TRBJ1-2	TRBV7-9	NA	NA	15	TGTGCCAGCAGCCTCAGAGGCCAAGTTGTCTATGGCTACACCTTC	CASSLRGQVVYGYTF
TRBJ1-2	TRBV5-1	TRBD1	NA	12	TGTGCCAGCAGCCCGGACAGGGCGGGCTACACCTTC	CASSPDRAGYTF
TRBJ1-2	TRBV6-5	NA	once	12	TGTGCCACCTTCACAGGGAACTATGGCTACACCTTC	CATFTGNYGYTF
TRBJ2-3	TRBV28	NA	NA	16	TGTGCCAGCAGTTTCGGTGGGAGTGTGGGCACAGATACGCAGTATTTT	CASSFGGSVGTDTQYF
TRBJ1-2	TRBV11-2	NA	NA	14	TGTGCCAGCAGCCCCGGAGTAGGGGCTCGAGGCTACACCTTC	CASSPGVGARGYTF
TRBJ1-3	TRBV4-1	TRBD1	once	15	TGCGCCAGCAGCCAAGTTCAACAGGGGGCGAACACCATATATTTT	CASSQVQQGANTIYF
TRBJ1-1	TRBV13	NA	NA	12	TGTGCCAGCAGCTTACAGGGGACTGAAGCTTTCTTT	CASSLQGTEAFF
TRBJ1-3	TRBV30	TRBD1	NA	13	TGTGCCTGGGGGCAGGGGGAACGAAACACCATATATTTT	CAWGQGERNTIYF
TRBJ2-3	TRBV7-2	NA	NA	11	TGTGCCAGCAGCTTCCCGGAGGCGCAGTATTTT	CASSFPEAQYF
TRBJ1-5	TRBV6-5	NA	few	14	TGTGCCAGCAGTCCTAGGAGGGGCCTTACGGCCCAGCATTTT	CASSPRRGLTAQHF
TRBJ1-4	TRBV7-9	NA	NA	13	TGTGCCAGCAGGGCCGGAGGCGGTGAAAAACTGTTTTTT	CASRAGGGEKLFF
TRBJ2-1	TRBV5-1	TRBD2	few	15	TGTGCCAGCAGCTTCTTAGCGGGAGACTACAATGAGCAGTTCTTC	CASSFLAGDYNEQFF
TRBJ1-3	TRBV7-6	TRBD1	NA	21	TGTGCCAGCAGCCTAACCGTCGCGGGACAGGGGTTCACCTCCTTTGGAAACACCATATATTTT	CASSLTVAGQGFTSFGNTIYF
TRBJ2-1	TRBV9	TRBD2	once	15	TGTGCCAGCAGCGCTCTCGCGGGAGGGGGGAATGAGCAGTTCTTC	CASSALAGGGNEQFF
TRBJ1-1	TRBV7-6	TRBD1	NA	15	TGTGCCAGCAGCTTCGGGCGGACAGGGCTCACTGAAGCTTTCTTT	CASSFGRTGLTEAFF
TRBJ1-4	TRBV19	NA	NA	15	TGTGCCAGTAGTAGCCGACAGGTCCCTAATGAAAAACTGTTTTTT	CASSSRQVPNEKLFF
TRBJ2-5	TRBV5-4	TRBD1	NA	14	TGTGCCAGCACATACGTCGACAGGGAAGAGACCCAGTACTTC	CASTYVDREETQYF
TRBJ2-7	TRBV6-5	TRBD1	NA	14	TGTGCCAGCAGCAAAGACAGGGTCAGATACGAGCAGTACTTC	CASSKDRVRYEQYF
TRBJ2-7	TRBV6-2/TRBV6-3	TRBD1	NA	14	TGTGCCAGCAGTGGATGGGACAGCTCCTACGAGCAGTACTTC	CASSGWDSSYEQYF
TRBJ1-2	TRBV10-3	NA	NA	16	TGTGCCATCAGTGACGCGGCAGGGCCAACACTCTATGGCTACACCTTC	CAISDAAGPTLYGYTF
TRBJ2-7	TRBV6-5	TRBD1	NA	16	TGTGCCAGCAGTTACGGATGGGACAGTTCAAGGGGCGAGCAGTACTTC	CASSYGWDSSRGEQYF
TRBJ2-7	TRBV3-1/TRBV3-2	TRBD1	once	14	TGTGCCAGCAGCCCCAGGGGGCGGTCGTACGAGCAGTACTTC	CASSPRGRSYEQYF
TRBJ1-3	TRBV4-1	TRBD1	NA	17	TGCGCCAGCAGCCAAGATCAGGGGGAAATCTCTGGAAACACCATATATTTT	CASSQDQGEISGNTIYF
TRBJ1-3	TRBV7-2	NA	once	13	TGTGCCAGCAGCAGACCCATCGGGGACACCATATATTTT	CASSRPIGDTIYF
TRBJ2-7	TRBV5-5	NA	NA	12	TGTGCCAGCAGTACTGGGGCCCGAGAGCAGTACTTC	CASSTGAREQYF
TRBJ2-2	TRBV7-7	TRBD2	NA	15	TGTGCTAGCAGCTTCTCTGGGGGGGGCACCGGGGAGCTGTTTTTT	CASSFSGGGTGELFF
TRBJ2-1	TRBV3-1/TRBV3-2	TRBD2	NA	17	TGTGCCAGCAGCCCCCTCCTAGCGGGAGGGCCGATGAATGAGCAGTTCTTC	CASSPLLAGGPMNEQFF
TRBJ2-7	TRBV3-1/TRBV3-2	TRBD2	NA	15	TGTGCCAGCAGCCCTACTAGCGGGGGGACCTACGAGCAGTACTTC	CASSPTSGGTYEQYF
TRBJ2-5	TRBV19	TRBD2	NA	17	TGTGCCAGTAGTATAGATGGTCTAGCGGGGGCCCAAGAGACCCAGTACTTC	CASSIDGLAGAQETQYF
TRBJ1-2	TRBV7-9	NA	NA	14	TGTGCCAGCAGCCCCCTGAGTATTAACTATGGCTACACCTTC	CASSPLSINYGYTF